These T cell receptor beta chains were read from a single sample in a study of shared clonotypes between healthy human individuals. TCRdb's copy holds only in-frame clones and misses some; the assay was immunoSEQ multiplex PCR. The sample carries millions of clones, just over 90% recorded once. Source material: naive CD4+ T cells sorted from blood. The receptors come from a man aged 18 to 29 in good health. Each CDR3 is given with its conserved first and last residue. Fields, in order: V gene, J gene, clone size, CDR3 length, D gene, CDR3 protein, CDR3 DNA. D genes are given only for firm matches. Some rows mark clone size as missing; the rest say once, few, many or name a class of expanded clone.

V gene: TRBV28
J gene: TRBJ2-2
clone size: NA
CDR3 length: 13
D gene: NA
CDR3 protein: CASSFIVTGELFF
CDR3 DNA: TGTGCCAGCAGTTTTATAGTCACCGGGGAGCTGTTTTTT

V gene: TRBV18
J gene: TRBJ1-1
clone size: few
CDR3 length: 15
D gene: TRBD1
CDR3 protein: CASSPGQGALTEAFF
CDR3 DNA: TGTGCCAGCTCGCCGGGACAGGGGGCATTGACTGAAGCTTTCTTT

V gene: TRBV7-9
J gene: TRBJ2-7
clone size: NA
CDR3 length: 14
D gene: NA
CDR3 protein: CASSRGTDAPKQYF
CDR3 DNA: TGTGCCAGCAGTCGAGGAACGGACGCGCCCAAGCAGTACTTC

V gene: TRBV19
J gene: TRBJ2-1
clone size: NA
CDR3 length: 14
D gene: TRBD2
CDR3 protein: CASKRTSGSNEQFF
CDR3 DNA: TGTGCCAGTAAGCGGACTAGCGGGAGTAATGAGCAGTTCTTC

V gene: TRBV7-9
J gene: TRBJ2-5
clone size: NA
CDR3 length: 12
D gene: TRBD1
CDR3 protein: CASSQDRPAQYF
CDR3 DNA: TGTGCCAGCAGCCAGGACAGGCCCGCCCAGTACTTC

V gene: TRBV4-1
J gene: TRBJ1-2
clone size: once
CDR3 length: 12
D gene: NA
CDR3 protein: CASSRVNYGYTF
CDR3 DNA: TGCGCCAGCAGCCGAGTCAACTATGGCTACACCTTC

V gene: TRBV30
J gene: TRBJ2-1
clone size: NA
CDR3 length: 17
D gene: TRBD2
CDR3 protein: CAWSVTRTSGRGNEQFF
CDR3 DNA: TGTGCCTGGAGTGTTACTAGGACTAGCGGGAGGGGCAATGAGCAGTTCTTC

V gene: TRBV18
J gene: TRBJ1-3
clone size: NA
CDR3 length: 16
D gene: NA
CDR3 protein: CASSFFEVVGGNTIYF
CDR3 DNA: TGTGCCAGCTCATTCTTCGAAGTGGTTGGGGGAAACACCATATATTTT

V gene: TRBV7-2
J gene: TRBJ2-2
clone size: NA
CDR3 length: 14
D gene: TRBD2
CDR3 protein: CASSPGLAPGELFF
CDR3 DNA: TGTGCCAGCAGCCCGGGACTAGCTCCCGGGGAGCTGTTTTTT

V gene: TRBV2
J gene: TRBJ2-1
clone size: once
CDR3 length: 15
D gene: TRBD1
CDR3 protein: CASSEMGQGGVEQFF
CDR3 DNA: TGTGCCAGCAGTGAAATGGGACAGGGCGGAGTTGAGCAGTTCTTC

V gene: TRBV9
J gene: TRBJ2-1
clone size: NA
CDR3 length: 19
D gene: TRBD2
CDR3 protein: CASSVEPNRLSGGGNEQFF
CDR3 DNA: TGTGCCAGCAGCGTCGAGCCCAACCGTCTAAGCGGGGGCGGGAATGAGCAGTTCTTC

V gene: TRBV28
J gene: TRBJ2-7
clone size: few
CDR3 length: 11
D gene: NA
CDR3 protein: CASSISYEQYF
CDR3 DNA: TGTGCCAGCAGCATTTCCTACGAGCAGTACTTC

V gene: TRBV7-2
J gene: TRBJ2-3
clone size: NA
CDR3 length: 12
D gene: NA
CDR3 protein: CASSLGPDTQYF
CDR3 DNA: TGTGCCAGCAGCTTAGGTCCAGATACGCAGTATTTT

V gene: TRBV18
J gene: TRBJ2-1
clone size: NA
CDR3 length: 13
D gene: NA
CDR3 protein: CASSPWGGGEQFF
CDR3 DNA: TGTGCCAGCTCGCCCTGGGGCGGTGGTGAGCAGTTCTTC

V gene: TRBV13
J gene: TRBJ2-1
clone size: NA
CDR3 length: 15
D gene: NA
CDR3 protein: CASSRGRGIDNEQFF
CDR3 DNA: TGTGCCAGCAGCCGGGGGCGGGGTATTGACAATGAGCAGTTCTTC

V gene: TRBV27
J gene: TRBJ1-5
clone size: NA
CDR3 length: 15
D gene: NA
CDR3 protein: CASSFEGRSNQPQHF
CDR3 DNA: TGTGCCAGCAGTTTCGAGGGACGGAGCAATCAGCCCCAGCATTTT

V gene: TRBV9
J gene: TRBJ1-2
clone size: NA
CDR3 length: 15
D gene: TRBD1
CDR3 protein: CASSVGETGPYGYTF
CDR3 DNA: TGTGCCAGCAGCGTAGGTGAGACAGGGCCCTATGGCTACACCTTC

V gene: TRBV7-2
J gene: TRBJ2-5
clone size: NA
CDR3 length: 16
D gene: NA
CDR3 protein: CASSTRGGSGTKTQYF
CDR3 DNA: TGTGCCAGCAGCACTAGGGGGGGGAGTGGCACAAAGACCCAGTACTTC

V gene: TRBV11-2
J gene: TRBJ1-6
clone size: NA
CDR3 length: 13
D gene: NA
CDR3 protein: CASSFQYNSPLHF
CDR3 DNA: TGTGCCAGCAGCTTCCAGTATAATTCACCCCTCCACTTT

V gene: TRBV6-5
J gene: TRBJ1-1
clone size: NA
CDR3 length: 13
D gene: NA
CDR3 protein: CASSFGRNTEAFF
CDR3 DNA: TGTGCCAGCAGTTTCGGACGCAACACTGAAGCTTTCTTT

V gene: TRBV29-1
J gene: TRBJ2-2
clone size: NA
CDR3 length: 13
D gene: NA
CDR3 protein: CSGRRGNTGELFF
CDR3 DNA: TGCAGCGGAAGAAGGGGTAACACCGGGGAGCTGTTTTTT

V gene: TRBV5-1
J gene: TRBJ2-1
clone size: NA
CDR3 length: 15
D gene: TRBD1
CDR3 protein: CASSIGTGVYNEQFF
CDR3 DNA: TGCGCCAGCAGCATCGGGACAGGGGTTTACAATGAGCAGTTCTTC

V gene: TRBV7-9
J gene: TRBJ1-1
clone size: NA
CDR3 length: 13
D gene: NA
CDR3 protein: CASSLEGTTEAFF
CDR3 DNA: TGTGCCAGCAGCTTAGAGGGGACCACTGAAGCTTTCTTT

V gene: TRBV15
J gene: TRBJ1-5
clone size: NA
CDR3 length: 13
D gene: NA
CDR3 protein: CATSRGRDQPQHF
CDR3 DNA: TGTGCCACCAGCAGAGGAAGGGACCAGCCCCAGCATTTT

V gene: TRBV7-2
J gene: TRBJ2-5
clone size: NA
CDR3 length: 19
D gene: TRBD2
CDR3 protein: CASSQSLRSGRVNQETQYF
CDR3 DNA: TGTGCCAGCAGCCAGTCCCTTCGTAGCGGGAGAGTAAACCAAGAGACCCAGTACTTC

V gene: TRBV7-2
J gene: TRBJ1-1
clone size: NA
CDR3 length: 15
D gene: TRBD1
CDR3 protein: CASSLVTGMNTEAFF
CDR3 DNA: TGTGCCAGCAGCTTAGTGACAGGGATGAACACTGAAGCTTTCTTT

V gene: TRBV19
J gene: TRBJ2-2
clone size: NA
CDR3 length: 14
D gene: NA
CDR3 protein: CASSMDRATGELFF
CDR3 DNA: TGTGCCAGTAGTATGGATCGGGCCACCGGGGAGCTGTTTTTT

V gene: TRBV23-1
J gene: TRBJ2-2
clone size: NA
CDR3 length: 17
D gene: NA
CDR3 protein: CASSRPLTDISGGELFF
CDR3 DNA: TGCGCCAGCAGTCGCCCCTTGACAGACATCTCCGGCGGGGAGCTGTTTTTT

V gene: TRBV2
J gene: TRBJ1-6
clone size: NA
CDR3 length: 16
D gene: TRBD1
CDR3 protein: CASRRTGSSYNSPLHF
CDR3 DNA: TGTGCCAGCAGAAGGACAGGGAGCTCCTATAATTCACCCCTCCACTTT

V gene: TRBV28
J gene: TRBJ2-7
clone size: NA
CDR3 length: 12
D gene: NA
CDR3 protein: CASSPPAYEQYF
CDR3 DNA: TGTGCCAGCAGTCCCCCTGCCTACGAGCAGTACTTC

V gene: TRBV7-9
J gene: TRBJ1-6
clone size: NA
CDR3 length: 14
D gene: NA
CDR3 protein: CASSSRDGFSPLHF
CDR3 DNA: TGTGCCAGCAGCTCGCGGGACGGGTTTTCACCCCTCCACTTT

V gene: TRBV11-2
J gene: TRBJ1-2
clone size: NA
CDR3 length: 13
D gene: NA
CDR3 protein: CASSLGQRYGYTF
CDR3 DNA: TGTGCCAGCAGCTTAGGGCAGCGCTATGGCTACACCTTC

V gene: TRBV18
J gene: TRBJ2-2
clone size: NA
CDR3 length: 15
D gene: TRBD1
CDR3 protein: CASSLGTGGTGELFF
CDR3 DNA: TGTGCCAGCTCACTTGGGACAGGCGGAACCGGGGAGCTGTTTTTT

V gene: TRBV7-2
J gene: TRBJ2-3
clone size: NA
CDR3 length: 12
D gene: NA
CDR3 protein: CASSPYLNTQYF
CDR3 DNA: TGTGCCAGCAGCCCCTATTTAAATACGCAGTATTTT

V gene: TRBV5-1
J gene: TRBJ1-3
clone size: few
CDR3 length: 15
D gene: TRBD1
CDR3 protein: CASSARTGGGNTIYF
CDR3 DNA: TGCGCCAGCAGCGCAAGGACAGGGGGCGGAAACACCATATATTTT

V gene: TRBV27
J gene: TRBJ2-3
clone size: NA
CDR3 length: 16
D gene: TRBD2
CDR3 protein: CASSLRASGSPDTQYF
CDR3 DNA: TGTGCCAGCAGTTTAAGGGCTAGCGGGTCACCAGATACGCAGTATTTT

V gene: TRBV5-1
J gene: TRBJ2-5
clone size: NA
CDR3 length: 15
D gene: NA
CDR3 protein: CASSLDPGYQETQYF
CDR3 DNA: TGCGCCAGCAGCTTGGATCCAGGATACCAAGAGACCCAGTACTTC

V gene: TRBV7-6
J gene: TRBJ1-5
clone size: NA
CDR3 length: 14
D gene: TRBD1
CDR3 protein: CASSPGTGLKPQHF
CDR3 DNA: TGTGCCAGCAGCCCTGGGACAGGGTTGAAGCCCCAGCATTTT

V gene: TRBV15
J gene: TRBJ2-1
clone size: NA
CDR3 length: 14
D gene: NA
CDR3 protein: CATSTSSSYNEQFF
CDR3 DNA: TGTGCCACCAGCACGAGTAGCTCCTACAATGAGCAGTTCTTC

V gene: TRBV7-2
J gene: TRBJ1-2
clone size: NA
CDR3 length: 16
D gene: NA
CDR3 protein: CASSLEWGGPRGGYTF
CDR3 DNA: TGTGCCAGCAGCTTAGAGTGGGGTGGACCCCGCGGTGGCTACACCTTC

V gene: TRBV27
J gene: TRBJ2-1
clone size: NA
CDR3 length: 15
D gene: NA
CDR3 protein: CASTTPGRDLNEQFF
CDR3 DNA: TGTGCCAGCACGACCCCGGGAAGGGACCTCAATGAGCAGTTCTTC

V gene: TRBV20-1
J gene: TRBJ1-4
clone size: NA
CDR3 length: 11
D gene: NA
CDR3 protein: CSAWGREKLFF
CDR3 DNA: TGCAGTGCGTGGGGACGAGAAAAACTGTTTTTT

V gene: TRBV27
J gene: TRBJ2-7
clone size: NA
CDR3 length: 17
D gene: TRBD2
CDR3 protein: CASSPRLAGGSSYEQYF
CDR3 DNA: TGTGCCAGCAGTCCCAGGTTAGCGGGGGGGTCCTCCTACGAGCAGTACTTC

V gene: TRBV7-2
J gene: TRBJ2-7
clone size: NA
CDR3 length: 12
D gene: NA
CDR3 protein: CASSLVEGEQYF
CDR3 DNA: TGTGCCAGCAGCTTAGTAGAGGGAGAGCAGTACTTC